Shown below are 28 T cell receptor beta chains from a single sample sequenced in a study of metastatic and nonmetastatic thyroid tumors. No treatment of any kind had been given to any patient before thyroid surgery. MiXCR reprocessed the PCR reads for TCRdb. The sample includes 60,000 to 75,000 clones, about 4% of them seen just once. Specimen: blood. Receptor source: a female donor with papillary thyroid cancer or a benign thyroid nodule (not recorded which). Some clones in this sample may be carry-over from other donors' samples.

This clone turned up a few times. The chain combines TRBV20-1 with TRBJ1-1; D not resolved. The germline V gene encodes CDR1 DFQATT and CDR2 SNEGSKA (reference sequence). V lost 3 bases and J lost 1, with 3 bases in between. There are 11 residues in the CDR3. The CDR3, as DNA: TGCAGTGCTAGTCCGAACACTGAAGCTTTCTTT. It translates to CSASPNTEAFF.

A few counts support this clone. The rearrangement links TRBV24-1 to TRBJ1-5; D is possibly TRBD1 (5 bases). This CDR3 spans 16 amino acids. V was pared by 4 bases and J by 7 bases, with 19 bases between. The germline gives CDR1 KGHDR, CDR2 SFDVKD. The chain's CDR3 is CATSDSGAGSNQPQHF. As DNA, the CDR3 is TGTGCCACCAGTGACAGCGGGGCAGGGTCCAACCAGCCCCAGCATTTT.

The chain employs TRBV12-3 or TRBV12-4 and TRBJ2-7; a weak D match, TRBD2 (6 bases). V lost 6 bases, J lost 0 bases, and 15 bases lay in between. This CDR3 is built from 15 residues. The CDR3 region is CASSRGTVSSYEQYF. The CDR3 nucleotides are TGTGCCAGCAGCCGCGGGACGGTGAGCTCCTACGAGCAGTACTTC.

In this sample, this clone turned up a few times. J is TRBJ1-5 and V is TRBV6-1; D may be TRBD1 (5 bases). Germline assignment: CDR1 MNHNS and CDR2 SASEGT. V lost 2 bases and J 6 bases, leaving 5 bases between the germline ends. CDR3 length: 12 amino acids. The CDR3: CASSERGQPQHF. In DNA form, the CDR3 reads TGTGCCAGCAGTGAAAGGGGTCAGCCCCAGCATTTT.

This clone has a count of ten or more. The chain has TRBV9 and TRBJ2-1; D unresolved. The V gene's germline CDR1 is SGDLS and CDR2 YYNGEE. This CDR3 has 15 amino acids. Trimming stripped 0 bases from V and 7 bases from J, with 14 bases between. CDR3 sequence (DNA): TGTGCCAGCAGCGTAGCGCCTGGCGATGGGAATGAGCAGTTCTTC. This encodes CASSVAPGDGNEQFF. The full variable domain, in which reference TRBV9 and TRBJ2-1 provide the parts outside the CDR3, is DSGVTQTPKHLITATGQRVTLRCSPRSGDLSVYWYQQSLDQGLQFLIQYYNGEERAKGNILERFSAQQFPDLHSELNLSSLELGDSALYFCASSVAPGDGNEQFFGPGTRLTVL.

The sample holds many counts of this clone. V gene TRBV6-1 combines with J gene TRBJ1-3, with a tentative D call TRBD1 (6 bases). CDR1 and CDR2 (germline): MNHNS, SASEGT. The CDR3 consists of 13 residues. V lost 8 bases and J 3 bases, leaving 11 bases between the germline ends. Written as DNA, the CDR3 is TGTGCCAGCGCGAGGGGGAATGGAAACACCATATATTTT. This encodes CASARGNGNTIYF.

About this clone itself: An end of the junction differs from the germline gene, which may be a read error. V usage is TRBV11-2 and J usage is TRBJ2-2; tentatively, D is TRBD1 (7 bases). Germline V lookup: CDR1 SGHAT, CDR2 FQNNGV. The CDR3 is made up of 16 amino acids. For the CDR3, the DNA is TGTGCCAGCAGCTTATTGGCAGGGGGGAACGCCGGGGGGCTGTTTTTT. This sequence encodes CASSLLAGGNAGGLFF.

This clone was recorded many times. The V and J genes are TRBV9 and TRBJ1-4, with D uncertain. Germline CDR1 and CDR2: SGDLS and YYNGEE. Trimming took off 4 bases at V and 7 bases at J, with 17 bases between the two ends. The CDR3 spans 15 residues. The CDR3 is CASSPNQNPSEKLFF. Written as DNA, the CDR3 is TGTGCCAGCAGCCCCAATCAAAACCCCAGTGAAAAACTGTTTTTT.

This clone came up many times. The chain has TRBV30 and TRBJ1-4; TRBD1 matches 7 bases. V gave up 6 bases and J gave up 8 bases; unmatched junction bases: 12. Germline CDR1 GTSNPN, CDR2 SVGIG (reference sequence). CDR3 length equals 14 residues. The CDR3 region is CACSEGASEEKLFF. The CDR3 nucleotides are TGTGCCTGCTCGGAGGGGGCAAGTGAGGAAAAACTGTTTTTT.

At least ten counts were recorded for this clone. This sequence joins TRBV5-1 and TRBJ1-6; TRBD1 matches at 7 bases. This CDR3 has 15 residues. Germline V CDR1 and CDR2: SGHRS, YFSETQ. V gave up 4 bases and J gave up 5 bases; unmatched junction bases: 6. The DNA of the CDR3 is TGCGCCAGCAGCCGCGGACAGGCGGATAATTCACCCCTCCACTTT. This gives the protein CASSRGQADNSPLHF. The entire variable domain, with the rest obtained from reference TRBV5-1 and TRBJ1-6, is as follows: KAGVTQTPRYLIKTRGQQVTLSCSPISGHRSVSWYQQTPGQGLQFLFEYFSETQRNKGNFPGRFSGRQFSNSRSEMNVSTLELGDSALYLCASSRGQADNSPLHFGNGTRLTVT.

This clone was observed at least ten times. V gene TRBV5-1 combines with J gene TRBJ2-1, with 8 bases that match TRBD2. The CDR3 runs to 16 residues. V was pared by 3 bases and J by 3 bases, with 8 bases of the junction left unmatched. Germline CDR1 and CDR2: SGHRS and YFSETQ. The CDR3 DNA is TGCGCCAGCAGCTCACAGCCACTAGCGGACTACAATGAGCAGTTCTTC. This translates into CASSSQPLADYNEQFF.

This clone has only a few counts. The chain has TRBV7-8 and TRBJ2-6; D perhaps matches TRBD1 (5 bases). Germline CDR1 and CDR2: SGHVS and FQNEAQ. CDR3 length: 18 residues. Trimming left V 6 bases short and J 1 base short, with 19 bases between. CDR3 DNA sequence: TGTGCCAGCAGAGTGGGGTTACAGGTATCGTCTGGGGCCAACGTCCTGACTTTC. Amino acid sequence: CASRVGLQVSSGANVLTF.

This clone was seen repeatedly, ten times or more. This sequence joins TRBV15 and TRBJ1-3, with TRBD1 matching 10 bases. The junction had 3 bases not matched to a gene; V was cut back by 6 bases and J by 1 base. This CDR3 contains 15 residues. Germline CDR1 is LNHNV and CDR2 is YYDKDF (reference sequence). The CDR3 protein is CATSRDRGSGNTIYF. The CDR3 bases are TGTGCCACCAGTAGGGACAGGGGATCTGGAAACACCATATATTTT.

This clone was seen at least ten times. The V gene is TRBV10-2, the J gene TRBJ2-1, with D perhaps matching TRBD1 (5 bases). V lost 8 bases to trimming and J lost 9 bases, with 26 bases between them. The germline gives CDR1 WSHSY, CDR2 SAAADI. The CDR3 contains 16 residues. The CDR3 region has the DNA TGCGCCAGCGTTGACCTAGGACATCAGGCAAGGTCTGAGCAGTTCTTC. It translates to CASVDLGHQARSEQFF.

This clone appeared many times. CDR3 protein: CASSSTGGLYSADTQYF. DNA for the CDR3: TGTGCCAGCAGCTCGACAGGGGGCTTATATAGCGCAGATACGCAGTATTTT. The rearrangement links TRBV7-8 to TRBJ2-3, with 10 positions matching TRBD1. CDR3 length: 17 residues. Germline trimming cut 4 bases from V and 4 bases from J; bases unmatched to any gene: 11. Germline values: CDR1 SGHVS, CDR2 FQNEAQ.

Comment on this clone: A much bigger clone sits one base away, suggesting this may be a read error. The sample carries other DNA sequences with the same CDR3. This chain connects TRBV29-1 to TRBJ2-1, with D possibly called TRBD1 or TRBD2 (5 bases each). V gave up 6 bases and J gave up 2 bases, with 11 bases separating them. The CDR3 extends over 13 amino acids. In germline, CDR1 is SQVTM, CDR2 ANQGSEA. Written as DNA, the CDR3 is TGCAGCGTCGCCGAGGGACCCTACAATGAGCAGTTCTTC. Protein: CSVAEGPYNEQFF.

This clone has ten or more counts. The chain is built from TRBV5-4 and TRBJ2-1; 10 nucleotides match TRBD2. The CDR3 spans 15 residues. Germline CDR1 reads SGHNT; CDR2 reads YYREEE (reference sequence). V was clipped by 2 bases and J by 6 bases; unmatched bases: 5. CDR3 DNA: TGTGCCAGCAGCTTAGCGGGAGGGGGAGTCAATGAGCAGTTCTTC. It codes for CASSLAGGGVNEQFF.

Comments on this clone: This clone may be a read error of a much larger clone one base away. The V and J genes are TRBV20-1 and TRBJ2-5; 11 nucleotides agree with TRBD2. Germline values: CDR1 DFQATT, CDR2 SNEGSKA (reference sequence). CDR3 length: 15 residues. J lost 7 bases, V lost 4 bases, and 11 bases had no gene match. CDR3: CSAMGWVAGGVTQYF. The CDR3 nucleotides read TGCAGTGCTATGGGGTGGGTAGCGGGGGGGGTGACCCAGTACTTC.

CDR3 in DNA: TGTGCCAGCAGCCCCCTAGAGTTAGACAATGAGCAGTTCTTC. Translating gives CASSPLELDNEQFF. The chain joins TRBV7-2 to TRBJ2-1, with D uncertain. This CDR3 spans 14 amino acids. The germline gives CDR1 SGHTA, CDR2 FQGNSA. Trimming cost V 5 bases and J 5 bases, with 13 bases left between them. Full variable domain (missing parts from reference TRBV7-2 and TRBJ2-1): GAGVSQSPSNKVTEKGKDVELRCDPISGHTALYWYRQSLGQGLEFLIYFQGNSAPDKSGLPSDRFSAERTGGSVSTLTIQRTQQEDSAVYLCASSPLELDNEQFFGPGTRLTVL.

This clone was seen ten or more times. V usage is TRBV13 and J usage is TRBJ2-1; 12 bases fit TRBD1. Looked up from germline, CDR1 is PRHDT and CDR2 is FYEKMQ (reference sequence). The CDR3 is made up of 15 amino acids. The ends lost 5 bases at V and 7 bases at J; junction bases unmatched: 6. This chain's CDR3 is CASSKPGQGANEQFF. CDR3 nucleotides: TGTGCCAGCAGCAAGCCGGGACAGGGGGCTAATGAGCAGTTCTTC.

The chain employs TRBV28 and TRBJ2-6; D may be TRBD2 (5 bases). From germline, CDR1 is MDHEN and CDR2 SYDVKM. This CDR3 is built from 15 residues. Trimming pared 6 bases from V and 4 bases from J, leaving 13 bases between. The DNA for the CDR3 is TGTGCCAGCAGCGAGGGAACGGGAGGGGCCAACGTCCTGACTTTC. This gives the protein CASSEGTGGANVLTF. The entire variable domain, with the rest obtained from reference TRBV28 and TRBJ2-6, is as follows: DVKVTQSSRYLVKRTGEKVFLECVQDMDHENMFWYRQDPGLGLRLIYFSYDVKMKEKGDIPEGYSVSREKKERFSLILESASTNQTSMYLCASSEGTGGANVLTFGAGSRLTVL.

This clone appeared many times. The chain recombines TRBV5-4 with TRBJ2-1; tentative D call: TRBD2 (7 bases). The ends were cut back, 4 bases at V and 7 bases at J, with 24 bases in the middle. Germline CDR1 is SGHNT and CDR2 is YYREEE (reference sequence). This CDR3 comprises 17 residues. CDR3 amino acids: CASSPGGRGRVPNEQFF. The CDR3 coding sequence is TGTGCCAGCAGCCCCGGGGGCCGCGGGAGAGTTCCGAATGAGCAGTTCTTC. The full variable domain, in which reference TRBV5-4 and TRBJ2-1 provide the parts outside the CDR3, is ETGVTQSPTHLIKTRGQQVTLRCSSQSGHNTVSWYQQALGQGPQFIFQYYREEENGRGNFPPRFSGLQFPNYSSELNVNALELDDSALYLCASSPGGRGRVPNEQFFGPGTRLTVL.

This clone was seen repeatedly, ten times or more. The chain is built from TRBV6-1 and TRBJ1-2; the D is unclear. Trimming took off 1 base at V and 4 bases at J, with 19 bases between the two ends. The CDR3 totals 17 residues. Germline lookup yields CDR1 MNHNS and CDR2 SASEGT. CDR3 region: CASSEEGFKGRPYGYTF. The CDR3 bases are TGTGCCAGCAGTGAAGAGGGATTTAAAGGGAGGCCCTATGGCTACACCTTC.

Ten or more counts support this clone. This clone may be a read error of a much larger clone one base away. The same CDR3 is also encoded by other DNA sequences in this sample. The chain links TRBV5-1 to TRBJ1-3; 7 nucleotides match TRBD1. The germline gives CDR1 SGHRS, CDR2 YFSETQ. The CDR3 is 14 amino acids. CDR3 residues: CASSSGGAGNTIYF. Written as DNA, the CDR3 is TGCGCCAGTAGCTCAGGGGGAGCTGGAAACACCATATATTTT. The entire variable domain, with the rest obtained from reference TRBV5-1 and TRBJ1-3, is as follows: KAGVTQTPRYLIKTRGQQVTLSCSPISGHRSVSWYQQTPGQGLQFLFEYFSETQRNKGNFPGRFSGRQFSNSRSEMNVSTLELGDSALYLCASSSGGAGNTIYFGEGSWLTVV.

This clone has a count of ten or more. J is TRBJ1-1 and V is TRBV3-1; D is possibly TRBD1 (5 bases). CDR3 length: 15 amino acids. The germline CDR1 and CDR2 sequences are LGHDT and YNNKEL (reference sequence). The V gene lost 3 bases and the J gene lost 5 bases, with 16 bases spanning the gap. DNA of the CDR3: TGTGCCAGCAGCCAGCTGAGGGGCGGGAGGACTGAAGCTTTCTTT. It translates to CASSQLRGGRTEAFF.

This clone was observed at least ten times. The V gene is TRBV2, the J gene TRBJ2-3; perhaps TRBD1 as D (6 bases). The CDR3 runs 12 residues. V was cut by 7 bases and J by 4 bases, with 9 bases left in between. Germline values: CDR1 SNHLY, CDR2 FYNNEI. CDR3 sequence (DNA): TGTGCCAGCAAGGCAGGGGCAGATACGCAGTATTTT. Amino acids: CASKAGADTQYF.

This clone has ten or more counts. J is TRBJ1-5 and V is TRBV19; TRBD1 matches at 9 bases. Germline lookup yields CDR1 LNHDA and CDR2 SQIVND (reference sequence). V lost 7 bases to trimming and J lost 0 bases; unmatched junction nucleotides: 13. This CDR3 is built from 18 residues. Here the CDR3 DNA reads TGTGCCAGTACCGAACAGGGGGCTAAACTGTATAGCAATCAGCCCCAGCATTTT. Translating it yields CASTEQGAKLYSNQPQHF.

Regarding this clone: Other DNA sequences from this sample encode an identical CDR3 as well. The chain joins TRBV11-3 to TRBJ2-1; D unclear. The V and J ends lost 1 base and 0 bases respectively, with 10 bases between them. Germline CDR1 is SGHNT and CDR2 is YENEEA. The CDR3 contains 16 residues. The CDR3 loop reads CASSLAGGSSYNEQFF. In DNA, the CDR3 is TGTGCCAGCAGCTTAGCGGGCGGTAGCTCCTACAATGAGCAGTTCTTC.